The rows below give T cell receptor beta chains drawn from one sample of a study of T cell responses to AZD1222 COVID-19 vaccine. Profiled with immunoSEQ multiplex PCR; TCRdb holds only in-frame clones, not every one. The sample lists 150,000 to 200,000 clones; approximately 90% were seen once. The material was peripheral blood, obtained 28 days after the second AZD1222 dose. These receptors came from an adult who received the AZD1222 COVID-19 vaccine. Each CDR3 is given with its conserved first and last residue. D genes are given only for firm matches. The size entry is marked missing in some rows and otherwise reads once, few, many or a size class.

cdr3_aa: CASSRDTGDTEAFF
cdr3_nt: TGTGCCAGCAGTAGAGATACAGGGGACACTGAAGCTTTCTTT
j_call: TRBJ1-1
clone_size: .
d_call: TRBD1
v_call: TRBV6-5

cdr3_aa: CASSALGGYGYTF
cdr3_nt: TGTGCCAGCAGTGCCCTAGGTGGGTATGGCTACACCTTC
j_call: TRBJ1-2
clone_size: once
d_call: .
v_call: TRBV6-4

cdr3_aa: CASSPSNRSSGAGELFF
cdr3_nt: TGCGCCAGCAGCCCTTCCAATAGGTCTAGCGGGGCCGGGGAGCTGTTTTTT
j_call: TRBJ2-2
clone_size: .
d_call: TRBD2
v_call: TRBV5-1

cdr3_aa: CASSFGGELFF
cdr3_nt: TGTGCCAGCAGTTTCGGCGGGGAGCTGTTTTTT
j_call: TRBJ2-2
clone_size: .
d_call: .
v_call: TRBV12-3/TRBV12-4

cdr3_aa: CTSSLLSGGYSYNEQFF
cdr3_nt: TGCACCAGCAGCCTCCTCAGCGGGGGGTACTCCTACAATGAGCAGTTCTTC
j_call: TRBJ2-1
clone_size: .
d_call: .
v_call: TRBV1

cdr3_aa: CASSPARDSLYNEQFF
cdr3_nt: TGTGCCAGCTCACCAGCCCGGGACAGCCTATACAATGAGCAGTTCTTC
j_call: TRBJ2-1
clone_size: .
d_call: TRBD1
v_call: TRBV18

cdr3_aa: CASSHPQGHSGNTIYF
cdr3_nt: TGCGCCAGCAGCCACCCACAGGGACACTCTGGAAACACCATATATTTT
j_call: TRBJ1-3
clone_size: .
d_call: .
v_call: TRBV4-1

cdr3_aa: CASSLGGVSQPQHF
cdr3_nt: TGTGCCAGCAGCCTAGGAGGGGTAAGTCAGCCCCAGCATTTT
j_call: TRBJ1-5
clone_size: once
d_call: .
v_call: TRBV9

cdr3_aa: CAISESGDSSTDTQYF
cdr3_nt: TGTGCCATCAGTGAGTCCGGGGACTCTAGCACAGATACGCAGTATTTT
j_call: TRBJ2-3
clone_size: .
d_call: .
v_call: TRBV10-3

cdr3_aa: CASSPQKQGAYEQYF
cdr3_nt: TGTGCCAGCTCACCACAGAAACAGGGGGCCTACGAGCAGTACTTC
j_call: TRBJ2-7
clone_size: .
d_call: TRBD1
v_call: TRBV18

cdr3_aa: CASSPGTANQPQHF
cdr3_nt: TGTGCCAGCTCACCTGGGACAGCTAATCAGCCCCAGCATTTT
j_call: TRBJ1-5
clone_size: .
d_call: TRBD1
v_call: TRBV18

cdr3_aa: CASSERPLEKLFF
cdr3_nt: TGTGCCAGCAGTGAAAGACCCCTTGAAAAACTGTTTTTT
j_call: TRBJ1-4
clone_size: .
d_call: .
v_call: TRBV6-1

cdr3_aa: CASSAPGTGVKKGNTIYF
cdr3_nt: TGTGCCAGCAGCGCACCGGGGACAGGAGTCAAGAAAGGAAACACCATATATTTT
j_call: TRBJ1-3
clone_size: .
d_call: .
v_call: TRBV21-1

cdr3_aa: CSAVLGNEQFF
cdr3_nt: TGCAGTGCCGTACTGGGGAATGAGCAGTTCTTC
j_call: TRBJ2-1
clone_size: .
d_call: .
v_call: TRBV20-1

cdr3_aa: CASSYSGGALEQYF
cdr3_nt: TGCGCCAGCAGCTATAGCGGGGGGGCGCTCGAGCAGTACTTC
j_call: TRBJ2-7
clone_size: .
d_call: TRBD2
v_call: TRBV5-1

cdr3_aa: CASGRRNYYEQYF
cdr3_nt: TGTGCTAGTGGGAGACGGAACTACTACGAGCAGTACTTC
j_call: TRBJ2-7
clone_size: .
d_call: .
v_call: TRBV12-5

cdr3_aa: CASSMTRQGERTEAFF
cdr3_nt: TGCGCCAGCTCGATGACCCGACAGGGAGAGAGGACTGAAGCTTTCTTT
j_call: TRBJ1-1
clone_size: .
d_call: TRBD1
v_call: TRBV10-2

cdr3_aa: CASSLEIGWDGYTF
cdr3_nt: TGCGCCAGCAGCTTGGAGATAGGGTGGGATGGCTACACCTTC
j_call: TRBJ1-2
clone_size: .
d_call: .
v_call: TRBV5-1

cdr3_aa: CASSDPSGTGNTEAFF
cdr3_nt: TGTGCCAGCAGTGACCCTAGTGGGACAGGGAACACTGAAGCTTTCTTT
j_call: TRBJ1-1
clone_size: .
d_call: TRBD1
v_call: TRBV2

cdr3_aa: CASSQVGRGIYGYTF
cdr3_nt: TGCGCCAGCAGCCAAGTTGGCAGGGGGATCTATGGCTACACCTTC
j_call: TRBJ1-2
clone_size: .
d_call: TRBD1
v_call: TRBV4-1

cdr3_aa: CASSSRNYGYTF
cdr3_nt: TGTGCCAGCAGTTCCAGAAACTATGGCTACACCTTC
j_call: TRBJ1-2
clone_size: .
d_call: .
v_call: TRBV6-6

cdr3_aa: CASSLADGELFF
cdr3_nt: TGTGCCAGCAGCTTAGCGGACGGGGAGCTGTTTTTT
j_call: TRBJ2-2
clone_size: .
d_call: .
v_call: TRBV7-2

cdr3_aa: CASTAGDGRSPLHF
cdr3_nt: TGTGCCAGCACCGCCGGGGACGGTCGCTCACCCCTCCACTTT
j_call: TRBJ1-6
clone_size: once
d_call: .
v_call: TRBV4-2

cdr3_aa: CASSDDRGLAGGYTF
cdr3_nt: TGTGCCAGCAGCGACGACAGGGGGCTAGCGGGTGGCTACACCTTC
j_call: TRBJ1-2
clone_size: few
d_call: TRBD1
v_call: TRBV9

cdr3_aa: CAISDQGPYNEQFF
cdr3_nt: TGTGCCATCAGTGATCAGGGCCCATACAATGAGCAGTTCTTC
j_call: TRBJ2-1
clone_size: .
d_call: .
v_call: TRBV10-3

cdr3_aa: CASSPLDRKNTEAFF
cdr3_nt: TGTGCCAGCTCACCACTGGACAGGAAGAACACTGAAGCTTTCTTT
j_call: TRBJ1-1
clone_size: .
d_call: TRBD1
v_call: TRBV18

cdr3_aa: CASSLGQGGGTNEKLFF
cdr3_nt: TGTGCCAGCAGCCTCGGACAGGGGGGGGGTACTAATGAAAAACTGTTTTTT
j_call: TRBJ1-4
clone_size: .
d_call: TRBD1
v_call: TRBV4-2

cdr3_aa: CASSQGRMNTEAFF
cdr3_nt: TGCGCCAGCAGCCAAGGGCGGATGAACACTGAAGCTTTCTTT
j_call: TRBJ1-1
clone_size: .
d_call: .
v_call: TRBV4-1

cdr3_aa: CASSGQLLGYTF
cdr3_nt: TGCGCCAGCAGCGGACAGTTACTTGGCTACACCTTC
j_call: TRBJ1-2
clone_size: .
d_call: .
v_call: TRBV10-2

cdr3_aa: CASSKQGEKDTEAFF
cdr3_nt: TGTGCCAGCAGCAAACAGGGGGAGAAGGACACTGAAGCTTTCTTT
j_call: TRBJ1-1
clone_size: .
d_call: TRBD1
v_call: TRBV11-3

cdr3_aa: CASSLGRGTYNEQFF
cdr3_nt: TGTGCCAGCAGCTTAGGGAGGGGGACCTACAATGAGCAGTTCTTC
j_call: TRBJ2-1
clone_size: .
d_call: .
v_call: TRBV7-3

cdr3_aa: CASGPDYTEAFF
cdr3_nt: TGTGCTAGTGGCCCGGACTACACTGAAGCTTTCTTT
j_call: TRBJ1-1
clone_size: .
d_call: .
v_call: TRBV12-5

cdr3_aa: CASSVRDGGGAFF
cdr3_nt: TGTGCCAGCAGCGTCCGGGACGGCGGAGGAGCTTTCTTT
j_call: TRBJ1-1
clone_size: .
d_call: .
v_call: TRBV9

cdr3_aa: CASSPGREVNEKLFF
cdr3_nt: TGTGCCAGCTCACCAGGTCGGGAGGTCAATGAAAAACTGTTTTTT
j_call: TRBJ1-4
clone_size: .
d_call: .
v_call: TRBV18

cdr3_aa: CAWSQGLPGEQYF
cdr3_nt: TGTGCCTGGAGCCAGGGGCTGCCGGGGGAGCAGTACTTC
j_call: TRBJ2-7
clone_size: .
d_call: .
v_call: TRBV30

cdr3_aa: CAISDGFQGEKLFF
cdr3_nt: TGTGCCATCAGTGACGGCTTTCAGGGGGAAAAACTGTTTTTT
j_call: TRBJ1-4
clone_size: .
d_call: .
v_call: TRBV10-3

cdr3_aa: CAWRQGISYGYTF
cdr3_nt: TGTGCCTGGAGACAGGGGATCTCCTATGGCTACACCTTC
j_call: TRBJ1-2
clone_size: .
d_call: TRBD1
v_call: TRBV30

cdr3_aa: CAISRGQRADTQYF
cdr3_nt: TGTGCCATCAGTAGGGGACAGCGGGCAGATACGCAGTATTTT
j_call: TRBJ2-3
clone_size: .
d_call: .
v_call: TRBV10-3

cdr3_aa: CASSMDGQVIYF
cdr3_nt: TGTGCCAGCAGCATGGACGGACAGGTCATATATTTT
j_call: TRBJ1-3
clone_size: once
d_call: TRBD1
v_call: TRBV7-9

cdr3_aa: CASSPGPWGNTEAFF
cdr3_nt: TGTGCCAGCAGCCCCGGCCCATGGGGGAACACTGAAGCTTTCTTT
j_call: TRBJ1-1
clone_size: .
d_call: .
v_call: TRBV7-8

cdr3_aa: CATSRARRVEIGNTIYF
cdr3_nt: TGTGCCACCAGCAGAGCCCGGAGGGTAGAGATTGGAAACACCATATATTTT
j_call: TRBJ1-3
clone_size: .
d_call: .
v_call: TRBV15

cdr3_aa: CASSFSRQGYGYEQFF
cdr3_nt: TGCGCCAGCAGCTTCTCCCGACAGGGTTATGGTTATGAGCAGTTCTTC
j_call: TRBJ2-1
clone_size: .
d_call: TRBD1
v_call: TRBV5-1

cdr3_aa: CASSYEGRGTEAFF
cdr3_nt: TGTGCCAGCAGTTACGAAGGGAGGGGAACTGAAGCTTTCTTT
j_call: TRBJ1-1
clone_size: .
d_call: .
v_call: TRBV6-5

cdr3_aa: CSVASSGGRTDTQYF
cdr3_nt: TGCAGCGTTGCCTCTAGCGGGGGCCGCACAGATACGCAGTATTTT
j_call: TRBJ2-3
clone_size: .
d_call: TRBD2
v_call: TRBV29-1

cdr3_aa: CASSRTPGQIMNTEAFF
cdr3_nt: TGTGCCAGCAGCCGAACACCGGGACAGATAATGAACACTGAAGCTTTCTTT
j_call: TRBJ1-1
clone_size: .
d_call: TRBD1
v_call: TRBV9

cdr3_aa: CASSQEYSGVRNEQFF
cdr3_nt: TGTGCCAGCAGCCAAGAATATAGCGGGGTTCGAAATGAGCAGTTCTTC
j_call: TRBJ2-1
clone_size: .
d_call: TRBD2
v_call: TRBV4-2

cdr3_aa: CASSWTGHTYGYTF
cdr3_nt: TGCGCCAGCAGCTGGACTGGACACACCTATGGCTACACCTTC
j_call: TRBJ1-2
clone_size: .
d_call: .
v_call: TRBV5-1

cdr3_aa: CASSQVPGLGNTIYF
cdr3_nt: TGTGCCAGCAGCCAAGTCCCAGGTTTAGGAAACACCATATATTTT
j_call: TRBJ1-3
clone_size: .
d_call: .
v_call: TRBV4-2